The table lists the clone carrying this T cell receptor beta chain with a few counts. What it recognizes is unknown. Both 60 Vbeta primers and 13 Jbeta primers went into the PCR. Profiled with immunoSEQ multiplex PCR; TCRdb holds only in-frame clones, not every one. The sample carries about 250,000 clones, 72% recorded once. Each of the donors was a healthy bone marrow donor. These data belong to a study of cytomegalovirus exposure and HLA in healthy donors. Across the whole study: Early released data comprised around 80 million unique TCRs from HLA-typed donors.

CDR1 and CDR2 from the germline V gene are LNHDA and SQIVND (reference sequence). This CDR3 region has 14 residues. The V end lost 7 bases, the J end lost 0 bases, and 10 bases lay between the germline ends. Study conclusions and caveats: An Asian-associated ancestry cluster reportedly showed fewer N-insertions than the roughly 700-donor mean in a later analysis. For TCR beta chains, V- and J-gene trimming was later linked to a missense DCLRE1C variant.

V is TRBV19 and J is TRBJ2-1, with D perhaps TRBD2 (6 bases). This sequence was found in a female donor in good health and CMV-seronegative. Material: PBMCs. CDR3 DNA: TGTGCCAGTAAACGGGACTTCTCCTACAATGAGCAGTTCTTC. Protein sequence: CASKRDFSYNEQFF. Filled out from reference TRBV19 and TRBJ2-1, the complete variable domain reads DGGITQSPKYLFRKEGQNVTLSCEQNLNHDAMYWYRQDPGQGLRLIYYSQIVNDFQKGDIAEGYSVSREKKESFPLTVTSAQKNPTAFYLCASKRDFSYNEQFFGPGTRLTVL.